Below are 9 T cell receptor beta chains sequenced from a single sample in a study of blood T cells in healthy people across ages. A J-beta primer mix and a sample-barcoded 5' primer were used in a second PCR of roughly 6 to 11 cycles. TCRdb reprocessed the 5' RACE reads with MiXCR, giving one entry per CDR3 protein. The sample lists about 970,000 distinct CDR3 sequences, roughly 51% occurring once. Sequenced input: blood. These receptors came from a woman aged 55-70 years in good health.

V and J are TRBV6-2 or TRBV6-3 and TRBJ2-7; perhaps TRBD2 as D (6 bases). The V end was cut by 0 bases, the J end by 4 bases, with 19 bases between. Germline V gene lookup returns CDR1 MNHEY and CDR2 SVGEGT. The CDR3 contains 17 residues. The CDR3 nucleotides are TGTGCCAGCAGTTACTCGATGCTGAGTAGCGGACCTTACGAGCAGTACTTC. As protein: CASSYSMLSSGPYEQYF.

The rearrangement uses TRBV28 and TRBJ1-2; 8 nucleotides line up with TRBD1. The CDR3 loop spans 17 amino acids. With 3 bases clipped from V and 2 bases from J, the junction kept 11 bases outside the gene matches. The germline V gene encodes CDR1 MDHEN and CDR2 SYDVKM. This CDR3 reads CASSFGGQGFSNYGYTF. CDR3 DNA: TGTGCCAGCAGTTTCGGAGGACAGGGCTTCTCCAACTATGGCTACACCTTC.

This clonotype came up a few times. This chain's CDR3 is CASSRTAGTPWEQYF. CDR3 nucleotide sequence: TGTGCCAGCAGTCGGACCGCAGGGACCCCATGGGAGCAGTACTTC. The rearrangement joins TRBV12-3 or TRBV12-4 to TRBJ2-5; D may correspond to TRBD1 or TRBD2 (5 bases each). This CDR3 has 15 residues. The V end lost 5 bases, the J end lost 11 bases, and 24 bases lay between the germline ends.

This chain's CDR3 is CSARSSLTSGNFHEQFF. The CDR3 nucleotides are TGCAGTGCTAGATCCTCCCTGACTAGCGGGAATTTCCATGAGCAGTTCTTC. The rearrangement uses TRBV20-1 and TRBJ2-1; the match to TRBD2 covers 11 bases. Per the germline V gene, CDR1 is DFQATT and CDR2 is SNEGSKA (reference sequence). This CDR3 is 17 amino acids long. J was trimmed by 8 bases and V by 2 bases; bases with no gene match: 14.

The chain uses TRBV5-1 and TRBJ1-4; possibly TRBD1 for D (6 bases). Trimming cost V 2 bases and J 7 bases, with 12 bases left between them. The CDR3 spans 14 residues. In germline, CDR1 is SGHRS, CDR2 YFSETQ. The CDR3 spells CASSLGGRGEKLFF. CDR3 in DNA: TGCGCCAGCAGCTTAGGGGGAAGGGGTGAAAAACTGTTTTTT.

This clonotype has a handful of counts. The chain has TRBV6-1 and TRBJ2-5; 12 bases agree with TRBD2. V lost 4 bases and J lost 4; bases outside the gene matches: 10. Germline CDR1 and CDR2: MNHNS and SASEGT. This CDR3 comprises 17 residues. Here the CDR3 reads CASSALTSGSTLETQYF. The CDR3 DNA follows: TGTGCCAGCAGTGCCCTGACTAGCGGGAGTACCTTAGAGACCCAGTACTTC.

The chain employs TRBV12-3 or TRBV12-4 and TRBJ1-1; D perhaps matches TRBD1 (5 bases). The ends were cut back, 6 bases at V and 6 bases at J, with 14 bases in the middle. The CDR3 is 13 amino acids. CDR3 DNA sequence: TGTGCCAGCAGCCCCATGGGGGTCTCTGAAGCTTTCTTT. Translated: CASSPMGVSEAFF.

This clonotype was recorded a few times. J is TRBJ2-6 and V is TRBV2; D is possibly TRBD2 (6 bases). The CDR3 is 18 amino acids. The germline V gene has CDR1 SNHLY and CDR2 FYNNEI. V shed 2 bases and J shed 0 bases, with 14 bases lying between them. The CDR3 spells CASSEMAGRSSGANVLTF. The CDR3 nucleotides are TGTGCCAGCAGTGAAATGGCGGGGCGCAGCTCTGGGGCCAACGTCCTGACTTTC.

In its sample, this clonotype was seen many times. The J gene is TRBJ1-4, the V gene TRBV4-1; D may be TRBD1 (5 bases). This CDR3 region has 16 residues. Per the germline V gene, CDR1 is MGHRA and CDR2 is YSYEKL. Trimming shortened V by 4 bases and J by 5 bases, and 17 bases separated the two germline ends. CDR3: CASSPSLVGANEKLFF. The CDR3 nucleotides are TGCGCCAGCAGCCCATCCCTAGTCGGGGCGAATGAAAAACTGTTTTTT.